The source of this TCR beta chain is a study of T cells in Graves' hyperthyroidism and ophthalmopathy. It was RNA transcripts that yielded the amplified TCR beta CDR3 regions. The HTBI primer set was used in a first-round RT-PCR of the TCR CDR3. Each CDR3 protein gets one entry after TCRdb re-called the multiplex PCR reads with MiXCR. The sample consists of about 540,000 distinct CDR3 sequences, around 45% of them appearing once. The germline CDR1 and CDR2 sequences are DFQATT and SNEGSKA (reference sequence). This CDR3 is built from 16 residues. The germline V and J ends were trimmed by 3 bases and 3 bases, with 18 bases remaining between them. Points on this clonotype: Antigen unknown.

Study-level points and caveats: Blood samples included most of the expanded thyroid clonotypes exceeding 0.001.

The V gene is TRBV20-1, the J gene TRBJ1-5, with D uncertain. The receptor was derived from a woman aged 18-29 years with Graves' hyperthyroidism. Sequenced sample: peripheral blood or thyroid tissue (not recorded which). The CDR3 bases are TGCAGTGCTAGTCGGACTAGGAGCTCCTACAATCAGCCCCAGCATTTT. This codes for CSASRTRSSYNQPQHF.